In its sample, the clone carrying this TCR beta chain was seen a few times. The antigen is undetermined. The data stem from a study of cytotoxic CD8 clonotypes in ibrutinib-treated CLL. Study information: Response was recorded as partial in approximately 24 patients and complete in 2; at median roughly 73 months, about 14 remained remitted and approximately twelve had progressed. Study outcomes and limitations: Public clonotypes, an uncommon group, contracted or remained stable on treatment.

Genomic DNA in a quantity of approximately 1.8 micrograms was derived from cryopreserved PBMCs for TCR beta libraries. Sequencing sought depths of 1 in 200,000 to 1 in 1 million T cells. The assay was immunoSEQ multiplex PCR, and TCRdb's table has in-frame clones only and misses some. The sample records 70,000 to 80,000 clones, 75% to 85% being singletons. V lost 8 bases, J lost 5 bases, and 7 bases stayed unmatched. The CDR3 is 12 residues long. The V gene's germline CDR1 is GTSNPN and CDR2 SVGIG (reference sequence). The TCR was taken from a human donor with chronic lymphocytic leukemia. The source was PBMCs, collected at disease progression, from a patient treated with ibrutinib. The chain combines TRBV30 with TRBJ1-1, with TRBD1 identical over 8 bases. CDR3 sequence: CAPTTGETEAFF. DNA of the CDR3: TGTGCCCCTACGACAGGGGAAACTGAAGCTTTCTTT. Variable domain in full (rest from reference TRBV30 and TRBJ1-1): SQTIHQWPATLVQPVGSPLSLECTVEGTSNPNLYWYRQAAGRGLQLLFYSVGIGQISSEVPQNLSASRPQDRQFILSSKKLLLSDSGFYLCAPTTGETEAFFGQGTRLTVV.